This TCR beta chain was profiled in a study of graft-versus-host responses after intestinal transplantation. The data were produced by immunoSEQ multiplex PCR, yet TCRdb's version contains in-frame clones alone and is incomplete. In the table there are about 90,000 clones, roughly 92% of which are singletons. As concerns this clone: Its target is unknown.

Germline loops: CDR1 SEHNR, CDR2 FQNEAQ (reference sequence). CDR3 length: 12 amino acids. V gave up 5 bases and J gave up 6 bases; unmatched junction bases: 3. The sequence came from a human donor who received an intestinal transplant. V and J are TRBV7-9 and TRBJ1-2; 7 nucleotides agree with TRBD1. The material sequenced was unstimulated CD4+ T cells sorted from spleen or lymph node cells, taken before intestinal transplant. CDR3 DNA: TGTGCCAGCAGCCGGGACAGTGATGGCTACACCTTC. Translated, it gives CASSRDSDGYTF.